A single sample is the source of the 20 T cell receptor beta chains below, sequenced in a study of blood T cell repertoires in COVID-19. The assay was immunoSEQ multiplex PCR, and TCRdb's table has in-frame clones only and misses some. Of around 140,000 clones in the sample, over 80% are singletons; the top ten hold approximately 0.98%. The sample was peripheral blood. Source of these receptors: a woman in her forties or fifties with acute or convalescent COVID-19.

This chain links TRBV24-1 with TRBJ2-1; TRBD2 aligns across 7 bases. The germline gives CDR1 KGHDR, CDR2 SFDVKD. Trimming removed 3 bases from V and 8 bases from J; junction bases left unmatched: 15. The CDR3 sequence is 17 residues long. This chain's CDR3 is CATSDIRGSGSIHEQFF. The CDR3 bases are TGTGCCACCAGTGATATCCGGGGTAGCGGGTCGATCCATGAGCAGTTCTTC.

The chain is built from TRBV4-1 and TRBJ2-7, with D tentatively TRBD1 (6 bases). Trimming took 4 bases from V and 2 from J, leaving 15 bases between them. The CDR3 has 15 residues. Germline V lookup: CDR1 MGHRA, CDR2 YSYEKL. CDR3 in DNA: TGCGCCAGCAGCCCACCCGGACAGAGTCCCTACGAGCAGTACTTC. The encoded protein is CASSPPGQSPYEQYF.

V and J are TRBV6-5 and TRBJ2-3, with D unclear. The germline gives CDR1 MNHEY, CDR2 SVGAGI. The V and J ends lost 6 bases and 4 bases respectively, with 14 bases between them. The CDR3 contains 14 residues. CDR3 nucleotides: TGTGCCAGCAGAAGGAGCAGCAGTGCAGATACGCAGTATTTT. It translates to CASRRSSSADTQYF.

J is TRBJ1-2 and V is TRBV20-1; D may be TRBD1 (5 bases). Trimming took off 6 bases at V and 4 bases at J, with 9 bases between the two ends. The CDR3 contains 11 residues. Germline lookup yields CDR1 DFQATT and CDR2 SNEGSKA (reference sequence). CDR3 sequence reads: CSAWDFYGYTF. The CDR3 DNA follows: TGCAGTGCCTGGGACTTCTATGGCTACACCTTC.

J is TRBJ2-3 and V is TRBV7-2; D gene uncertain. Trimming left V 5 bases short and J 0 bases short, with 15 bases between. Germline V gives CDR1 SGHTA, CDR2 FQGNSA. The CDR3 extends over 16 amino acids. This CDR3 reads CASSISIAASTDTQYF. Written as DNA, the CDR3 is TGTGCCAGCAGCATATCGATAGCAGCTAGCACAGATACGCAGTATTTT.

This clone has only a few counts. The V and J genes are TRBV5-1 and TRBJ2-7, with 8 nucleotides matching TRBD1. V trimming: 0 bases; J trimming: 7 bases; junction bases outside the gene matches: 12. CDR3 length: 16 residues. Germline V gives CDR1 SGHRS, CDR2 YFSETQ. CDR3 bases: TGCGCCAGCAGCTTGGCCAGCCAGGGGGCCCTCAGGGAGCAGTACTTC. It is translated as CASSLASQGALREQYF.

The chain employs TRBV12-5 and TRBJ2-3; weak D call: TRBD1 (6 bases). The CDR3 runs to 16 residues. Trimming stripped 5 bases from V and 1 base from J, with 16 bases between. Germline values: CDR1 LGHNT, CDR2 FRNRAP. The CDR3 bases are TGTGCTAGTGGTCTGATGGACAGTCATCGCACAGATACGCAGTATTTT. This codes for CASGLMDSHRTDTQYF.

The chain uses TRBV7-3 and TRBJ2-2, with D maybe TRBD2 (6 bases). CDR1 is SGHTA and CDR2 is FQGTGA in the germline V gene. Trimming stripped 7 bases from V and 4 bases from J, with 13 bases between. This CDR3 region has 14 residues. CDR3 loop: CASKWGVGTGELFF. CDR3 in DNA: TGTGCCAGCAAATGGGGGGTCGGCACCGGGGAGCTGTTTTTT.

CDR3 region: CASSRTENYGYTF. Written as DNA, the CDR3 is TGTGCCAGCAGTCGGACAGAAAACTATGGCTACACCTTC. The V gene is TRBV6-2 or TRBV6-3, the J gene TRBJ1-2; possible D gene TRBD1, 6 bases. This CDR3 has 13 residues. The V gene's germline CDR1 is MNHEY and CDR2 SVGEGT. V gave up 5 bases and J gave up 2 bases, with 9 bases separating them.

The chain is built from TRBV28 and TRBJ2-3, with D perhaps TRBD2 (6 bases). Germline assignment: CDR1 MDHEN and CDR2 SYDVKM. The CDR3 runs to 15 residues. V lost 3 bases and J 2 bases, leaving 12 bases between the germline ends. The CDR3: CASSFSGLTTDTQYF. The CDR3 DNA reads as TGTGCCAGCAGTTTCTCGGGACTTACCACAGATACGCAGTATTTT.

The V call is TRBV30, the J call TRBJ2-5, with a possible D match to TRBD1 (6 bases). The CDR3 consists of 13 residues. V lost 5 bases and J lost 1, with 11 bases in between. CDR1 is GTSNPN, CDR2 SVGIG, per germline (reference sequence). CDR3: CAWGGHSQETQYF. DNA for the CDR3: TGTGCCTGGGGGGGACACAGCCAAGAGACCCAGTACTTC.

The chain is built from TRBV5-1 and TRBJ2-7; possibly TRBD1 for D (5 bases). The V end lost 1 base, the J end lost 6 bases, and 11 bases lay between the germline ends. CDR1 is SGHRS and CDR2 is YFSETQ in the germline V gene. The CDR3 sequence is 13 residues long. Written as DNA, the CDR3 is TGCGCCAGCAGCTTGTGGCAGGGTCCCGAGCAGTACTTC. Translated, it gives CASSLWQGPEQYF. The full variable domain, completed using reference TRBV5-1 and TRBJ2-7, is KAGVTQTPRYLIKTRGQQVTLSCSPISGHRSVSWYQQTPGQGLQFLFEYFSETQRNKGNFPGRFSGRQFSNSRSEMNVSTLELGDSALYLCASSLWQGPEQYFGPGTRLTVT.

The gene calls are TRBV7-9 and TRBJ2-6; no clear D. Per the germline V gene, CDR1 is SEHNR and CDR2 is FQNEAQ (reference sequence). V lost 5 bases, J lost 0 bases, and 8 bases lay in between. The CDR3 runs to 15 residues. CDR3 nucleotide sequence: TGTGCCAGCAGCCCAGGTCTCTCTGGGGCCAACGTCCTGACTTTC. Translated: CASSPGLSGANVLTF.

The rearrangement links TRBV5-8 to TRBJ2-1, with D maybe TRBD1 (6 bases). Trimming cost V 3 bases and J 4 bases, with 8 bases left between them. CDR1 and CDR2 (germline): SGHTS, YDEGEE. This CDR3 comprises 13 residues. The CDR3 loop is CASSSGQYNEQFF. The CDR3 nucleotides read TGTGCCAGCAGCTCCGGACAGTACAATGAGCAGTTCTTC.

The CDR3 here is CASSLAFQAIYEQYF. The CDR3 coding sequence is TGCGCCAGCAGCTTGGCTTTTCAAGCCATCTACGAGCAGTACTTC. The chain employs TRBV5-1 and TRBJ2-7; no clear D. Trimming cost V 0 bases and J 3 bases, with 13 bases left between them. Per germline, CDR1 SGHRS and CDR2 YFSETQ. The CDR3 length is 15 residues. Variable domain in full (rest from reference TRBV5-1 and TRBJ2-7): KAGVTQTPRYLIKTRGQQVTLSCSPISGHRSVSWYQQTPGQGLQFLFEYFSETQRNKGNFPGRFSGRQFSNSRSEMNVSTLELGDSALYLCASSLAFQAIYEQYFGPGTRLTVT.

The CDR3 protein is CASSLVTGGDTDTQYF. The DNA for the CDR3 is TGTGCCAGCAGCTTAGTCACGGGAGGGGACACAGATACGCAGTATTTT. The V gene is TRBV7-8, the J gene TRBJ2-3, with 8 bases identical to TRBD2. Germline V gives CDR1 SGHVS, CDR2 FQNEAQ. Trimming cost V 1 base and J 2 bases; bases outside gene matches: 5. The CDR3 totals 16 residues.

The chain links TRBV2 to TRBJ1-1; no clear D. The germline V gene encodes CDR1 SNHLY and CDR2 FYNNEI. This CDR3 has 13 residues. The V and J ends lost 8 bases and 1 base respectively, with 11 bases between them. For the CDR3, the DNA is TGTGCCAGCGGCTTGTCAGGGAACACTGAAGCTTTCTTT. Its translation: CASGLSGNTEAFF. The variable domain in full, completed from reference TRBV2 and TRBJ1-1, reads EPEVTQTPSHQVTQMGQEVILRCVPISNHLYFYWYRQILGQKVEFLVSFYNNEISEKSEIFDDQFSVERPDGSNFTLKIRSTKLEDSAMYFCASGLSGNTEAFFGQGTRLTVV.

Many counts were recorded for this clone. This sequence joins TRBV7-6 and TRBJ2-2; 7 bases are shared with TRBD1. The CDR3 spans 15 residues. Germline trimming cut 7 bases from V and 4 bases from J; bases unmatched to any gene: 9. CDR1 and CDR2 (germline): SGHVS, FNYEAQ. The CDR3 loop is CASTLNRGVTGELFF. As DNA, the CDR3 is TGTGCCAGCACCCTGAACAGGGGTGTCACCGGGGAGCTGTTTTTT.

V usage is TRBV19 and J usage is TRBJ2-2; 7 nucleotides align to TRBD2. The CDR3 spans 17 residues. J lost 2 bases, V lost 5 bases, and 11 bases had no gene match. CDR1 is LNHDA and CDR2 is SQIVND in the germline V gene (reference sequence). The CDR3 DNA reads as TGTGCCAGTAGTCGTTTTTCGGGGGGAAGCAACACCGGGGAGCTGTTTTTT. Translating gives CASSRFSGGSNTGELFF.

The rearrangement joins TRBV25-1 to TRBJ2-5; 14 bases match TRBD2. This CDR3 contains 14 residues. The V gene's germline CDR1 is MGHDK and CDR2 SYGVNS. With V trimmed by 6 bases and J by 6 bases, 3 bases remained unmatched. CDR3 protein: CASRGLAGEKTQYF. The CDR3 region has the DNA TGTGCCAGCAGGGGACTAGCGGGGGAAAAGACCCAGTACTTC.